This TCR beta chain was sequenced in a study of shared clonotypes between healthy human individuals. Study conclusions and caveats: Sorted-subset samples were not fully sequenced, rarefaction indicated. Non-shared clonotypes showed lower generation probabilities than clonotypes common to all four donors.

Germline loops: CDR1 SEHNR, CDR2 FQNEAQ (reference sequence). This CDR3 has 14 amino acids. The trim removed 6 bases at V and 3 bases at J, leaving 3 bases unmatched. Sequencing was performed with immunoSEQ multiplex PCR; in TCRdb, only in-frame clones are kept and a portion is missing. Of 2 million or so clones in the sample, 85% to 95% were seen once. A single count supports this clone. No antigen is known for it. This sequence joins TRBV7-9 and TRBJ2-2; 8 bases are a match to TRBD1. Sequenced material: naive CD4+ T cells sorted from blood. As for subset: CD45RA+ positively selected. The sequence came from a man between 18 and 35 years old in good health. The CDR3 loop reads CASRSTGDTGELFF. Written as DNA, the CDR3 is TGTGCCAGCAGATCGACAGGGGACACCGGGGAGCTGTTTTTT.